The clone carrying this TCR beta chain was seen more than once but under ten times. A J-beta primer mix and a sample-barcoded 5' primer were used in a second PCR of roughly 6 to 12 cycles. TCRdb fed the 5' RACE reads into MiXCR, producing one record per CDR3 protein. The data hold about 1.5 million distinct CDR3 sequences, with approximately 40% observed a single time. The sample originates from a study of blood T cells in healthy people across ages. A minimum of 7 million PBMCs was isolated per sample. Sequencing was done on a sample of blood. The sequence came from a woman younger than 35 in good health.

In DNA form, the CDR3 reads TGCAGTGCTTTGGGTTTACGGGATGAGCAGTTCTTC. It is translated as CSALGLRDEQFF. The chain uses TRBV20-1 and TRBJ2-1; D is uncertain. The CDR3 runs 12 residues. The germline V gene encodes CDR1 DFQATT and CDR2 SNEGSKA (reference sequence). Trimming left V 5 bases short and J 8 bases short, with 13 bases between.